One sample yielded the 10 T cell receptor beta chains listed below, sequenced in a study of CD8+ T cells in alopecia areata. Investigators isolated RNA and reverse transcribed it into cDNA to act as the sequencing template. Sequenced by immunoSEQ multiplex PCR; TCRdb stores in-frame clones only, minus some. The table shows about 170,000 clones, with roughly 50% occurring only once. The sample's treatment: oral pan-JAK inhibitor, 5-10 mg twice daily. This specimen was CD4+ T cells sorted from blood, taken at approximately week 60, from a patient treated with tofacitinib. These receptors were obtained from a human donor with alopecia areata.

The CDR3 loop is CATSRDIRGEKQFF. As DNA, the CDR3 is TGTGCCACCAGCAGAGATATAAGGGGGGAGAAGCAGTTCTTC. The chain links TRBV15 to TRBJ2-1; D may match TRBD1 or TRBD2 (6 bases each). Trimming shortened V by 0 bases and J by 11 bases, and 14 bases separated the two germline ends. The CDR3 is made up of 14 amino acids. Germline V CDR1 and CDR2: LNHNV, YYDKDF (reference sequence).

The J gene is TRBJ2-4, the V gene TRBV30; 9 nucleotides agree with TRBD1. V shed 3 bases, J shed 2 bases, and the junction held 8 bases outside the gene matches. The CDR3 sequence is 16 residues long. Per germline, CDR1 GTSNPN and CDR2 SVGIG (reference sequence). CDR3 DNA: TGTGCCTGGAGCACGACCGGGACAGGGTCCAAAAACATTCAGTACTTC. Translated: CAWSTTGTGSKNIQYF. The whole variable domain, remainder taken from reference TRBV30 and TRBJ2-4, is SQTIHQWPATLVQPVGSPLSLECTVEGTSNPNLYWYRQAAGRGLQLLFYSVGIGQISSEVPQNLSASRPQDRQFILSSKKLLLSDSGFYLCAWSTTGTGSKNIQYFGAGTRLSVL.

This chain connects TRBV2 to TRBJ1-2, with a weak D call TRBD1 (6 bases). The CDR3 is made up of 14 amino acids. Trimming removed 4 bases from V and 3 bases from J, with 12 bases in between. Germline values: CDR1 SNHLY, CDR2 FYNNEI. CDR3 in amino acids: CASSVTGIYYGYTF. In nucleotides, the CDR3 is TGTGCCAGCAGTGTCACAGGGATCTACTATGGCTACACCTTC.

The rearrangement links TRBV27 to TRBJ1-1; no reliable D call. The CDR3 runs 16 residues. CDR1 is MNHEY, CDR2 SMNVEV, per germline (reference sequence). The V end was cut by 3 bases, the J end by 4 bases, with 18 bases between. The chain's CDR3 is CASSFGSGLERTEAFF. Here the CDR3 DNA reads TGTGCCAGCAGTTTCGGTTCGGGTCTCGAGCGCACTGAAGCTTTCTTT.

The CDR3: CASSRYRDRYYEQYF. The CDR3 DNA sequence: TGTGCCAGCAGCCGCTACCGGGACAGGTACTACGAGCAGTACTTC. The rearrangement joins TRBV7-2 to TRBJ2-7; 8 positions agree with TRBD1. Looked up from germline, CDR1 is SGHTA and CDR2 is FQGNSA. CDR3 length equals 15 residues. V was clipped by 5 bases and J by 3 bases; unmatched bases: 9.

This rearrangement joins TRBV25-1 to TRBJ1-1, with D tentatively TRBD1 (5 bases). Germline loops: CDR1 MGHDK, CDR2 SYGVNS. V lost 5 bases and J lost 4, with 11 bases in between. The length of the CDR3 is 13 residues. The CDR3 DNA sequence: TGTGCCAGCAGTTGGGGACGGGCCACTGAAGCTTTCTTT. This encodes CASSWGRATEAFF.

The chain has TRBV30 and TRBJ1-6; D might be TRBD1 (6 bases). V lost 2 bases and J lost 12, with 17 bases in between. The CDR3 totals 14 residues. Germline V gene data show CDR1 as GTSNPN and CDR2 as SVGIG (reference sequence). CDR3 bases: TGTGCCTGGAGTTTAACGGCAGGGGTAGAACCCCTCCACTTT. This translates into CAWSLTAGVEPLHF.

This clone was seen a single time. The rearrangement uses TRBV6-5 and TRBJ1-6, with TRBD1 as a possible D gene (6 bases). This CDR3 is 15 amino acids long. Trimming left V 6 bases short and J 10 bases short, with 19 bases between. Germline V gene data show CDR1 as MNHEY and CDR2 as SVGAGI. The CDR3 bases are TGTGCCAGCAGCGAAAAGGGGGGTCTCTACTCACCCCTCCACTTT. Its translation: CASSEKGGLYSPLHF.

A few counts support this clone. This chain joins TRBV29-1 and TRBJ1-2, with D hard to call. The CDR3 contains 12 residues. V lost 3 bases, J lost 4 bases, and 9 bases lay in between. Germline CDR1 reads SQVTM; CDR2 reads ANQGSEA. Here the CDR3 reads CSVEALSYGYTF. The CDR3 DNA reads TGCAGCGTTGAGGCTCTATCCTATGGCTACACCTTC.

CDR3 nucleotide sequence: TGCGCCAGCAGCCAAGATCGCGCCCAAGAGACCCAGTACTTC. It codes for CASSQDRAQETQYF. The V and J genes are TRBV4-1 and TRBJ2-5; D is undetermined. CDR1 and CDR2 (germline): MGHRA, YSYEKL. V was clipped by 0 bases and J by 1 base, with 6 bases between them. The CDR3 sequence is 14 residues long.